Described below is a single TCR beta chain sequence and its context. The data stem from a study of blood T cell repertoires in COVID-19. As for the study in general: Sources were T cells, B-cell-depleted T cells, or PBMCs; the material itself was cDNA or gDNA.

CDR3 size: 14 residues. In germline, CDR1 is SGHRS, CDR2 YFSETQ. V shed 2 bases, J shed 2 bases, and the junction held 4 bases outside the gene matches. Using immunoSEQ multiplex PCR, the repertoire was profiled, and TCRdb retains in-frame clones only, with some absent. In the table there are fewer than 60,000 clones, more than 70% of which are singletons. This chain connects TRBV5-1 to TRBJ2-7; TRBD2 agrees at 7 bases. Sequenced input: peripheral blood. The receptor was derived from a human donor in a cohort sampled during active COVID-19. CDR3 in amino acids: CASSFGGGTYEQYF. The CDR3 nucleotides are TGCGCCAGCAGCTTCGGCGGGGGTACCTACGAGCAGTACTTC. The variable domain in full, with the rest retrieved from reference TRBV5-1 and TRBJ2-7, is KAGVTQTPRYLIKTRGQQVTLSCSPISGHRSVSWYQQTPGQGLQFLFEYFSETQRNKGNFPGRFSGRQFSNSRSEMNVSTLELGDSALYLCASSFGGGTYEQYFGPGTRLTVT.